These T cell receptor beta chains were read from a single sample in a study of blood T cell repertoires in COVID-19. Here immunoSEQ multiplex PCR was the method, and the copy in TCRdb shows in-frame clones only, minus some. The table records about 160,000 clones, 84% of them present only once. Source material: peripheral blood. The receptors come from a man aged 65 to 85 with acute or convalescent COVID-19. CDR3s include the opening cysteine and the closing phenylalanine or tryptophan. Fields, in order: V gene, D gene, J gene, clone size, CDR3 length, CDR3 protein, CDR3 DNA. The D gene is left open where the match is weak. Clone size is given for some rows only: seen once, a few or many times, or a class if the clone is expanded.

>TRBV7-2|.|TRBJ2-7|.|16
CASSLVQGGPSYEQYF
TGTGCCAGCAGCTTAGTTCAGGGGGGCCCCTCCTACGAGCAGTACTTC
>TRBV5-7|.|TRBJ2-7|.|15
CASSFSPGGYHEQYF
TGTGCCAGCAGCTTCTCCCCCGGGGGATACCACGAGCAGTACTTC
>TRBV28|.|TRBJ1-6|.|13
CASSLLRASPLHF
TGTGCCAGCAGTTTATTGAGGGCTTCACCCCTCCACTTT
>TRBV6-5|.|TRBJ1-1|.|13
CASSPSGDTEAFF
TGTGCCAGCAGTCCCTCAGGGGACACTGAAGCTTTCTTT
>TRBV12-3/TRBV12-4|TRBD1|TRBJ1-2|few|13
CASRLPGGYGYTF
TGTGCCAGCCGATTGCCAGGGGGCTATGGCTACACCTTC
>TRBV10-2|TRBD2|TRBJ2-1|.|16
CASVSALAGDNNEQFF
TGCGCCAGCGTTTCCGCACTAGCGGGAGATAACAATGAGCAGTTCTTC
>TRBV12-3/TRBV12-4|TRBD1|TRBJ1-6|.|13
CASTGTENSPLHF
TGTGCCAGCACCGGGACAGAGAATTCACCCCTCCACTTT
>TRBV6-4|.|TRBJ2-1|.|13
CASSRQDQAEQFF
TGTGCCAGCAGCAGACAGGACCAAGCTGAGCAGTTCTTC
>TRBV5-1|TRBD1|TRBJ2-5|once|16
CASSLAGQGFVETQYF
TGCGCCAGCAGCTTGGCGGGACAGGGGTTCGTGGAGACCCAGTACTTC
>TRBV30|TRBD1|TRBJ1-2|.|12
CAWTQGVYGYTF
TGTGCCTGGACCCAGGGGGTTTATGGCTACACCTTC
>TRBV9|TRBD2|TRBJ2-3|.|20
CASSGTGGASSGGASDTQYF
TGTGCCAGCAGCGGCACAGGGGGCGCTTCTAGCGGGGGGGCCTCAGATACGCAGTATTTT
>TRBV18|.|TRBJ1-2|many|16
CASSRMDIPSKDGYTF
TGTGCCAGCTCACGAATGGACATCCCATCAAAGGATGGCTACACCTTC
>TRBV15|TRBD1|TRBJ1-6|.|13
CATSGGTVGPLHF
TGTGCCACCAGCGGCGGGACAGTCGGGCCCCTCCACTTT
>TRBV12-5|.|TRBJ2-3|.|15
CASGWGGLSTDTQYF
TGTGCTAGTGGTTGGGGAGGACTTAGCACAGATACGCAGTATTTT
>TRBV7-9|TRBD1|TRBJ1-4|.|15
CASSARGRRDEKLFF
TGTGCCAGCAGCGCCAGGGGGCGCCGGGATGAAAAACTGTTTTTT
>TRBV24-1|.|TRBJ1-1|.|11
CATSDPSGAFF
TGTGCCACCAGTGATCCCTCCGGAGCTTTCTTT
>TRBV2|.|TRBJ2-2|few|15
CASSEARALTGELFF
TGTGCCAGCAGTGAAGCGCGGGCCCTCACCGGGGAGCTGTTTTTT
>TRBV6-5|.|TRBJ2-7|.|14
CASSYGTFTYEQYF
TGTGCCAGCAGTTACGGTACATTTACCTACGAGCAGTACTTC
>TRBV19|.|TRBJ1-1|.|15
CASSKTPGVNTEAFF
TGTGCCAGTAGTAAAACGCCAGGGGTGAACACTGAAGCTTTCTTT
>TRBV3-1/TRBV3-2|.|TRBJ1-4|.|17
CASSQAPPGGGDEKLFF
TGTGCCAGCAGCCAAGCCCCCCCCGGGGGTGGTGATGAAAAACTGTTTTTT
>TRBV19|TRBD2|TRBJ2-7|few|16
CASSIRETSGDYEQYF
TGTGCCAGTAGTATAAGAGAGACTAGCGGTGACTACGAGCAGTACTTC
>TRBV6-4|TRBD2|TRBJ2-2|.|15
CASSPLAGVAGELFF
TGTGCCAGCAGTCCCCTAGCGGGAGTGGCCGGGGAGCTGTTTTTT
>TRBV3-1/TRBV3-2|TRBD1|TRBJ2-2|.|16
CASSLQGAEDTGELFF
TGTGCCAGCAGCCTACAGGGGGCCGAGGACACCGGGGAGCTGTTTTTT
>TRBV5-1|TRBD2|TRBJ2-3|.|19
CASSLALAGDPPLRDTQYF
TGCGCCAGCAGCTTGGCCCTAGCGGGAGACCCTCCGCTGCGAGATACGCAGTATTTT
>TRBV9|.|TRBJ2-1|.|16
CASSVALLPPRNEQFF
TGTGCCAGCAGCGTCGCCTTGCTCCCTCCGAGGAATGAGCAGTTCTTC
>TRBV24-1|TRBD2|TRBJ2-1|.|15
CAIAGAGDFYNEQFF
TGTGCCATTGCGGGAGCGGGAGATTTCTACAATGAGCAGTTCTTC
>TRBV9|.|TRBJ1-2|once|12
CASSGGGDGYTF
TGTGCCAGCAGCGGAGGTGGCGATGGCTACACCTTC
>TRBV28|TRBD2|TRBJ2-5|.|16
CASSSPTSGGKKTQYF
TGTGCCAGCAGTTCACCGACTAGCGGGGGGAAGAAGACCCAGTACTTC
>TRBV28|TRBD2|TRBJ2-7|.|15
CATTGLASGRYEQYF
TGTGCCACCACAGGCCTGGCTAGCGGGAGGTACGAGCAGTACTTC
>TRBV7-8|.|TRBJ1-1|.|14
CASSRTAGNTEAFF
TGTGCCAGCAGCAGGACAGCAGGGAACACTGAAGCTTTCTTT
>TRBV20-1|.|TRBJ2-7|.|11
CSARDNYEQYF
TGCAGTGCTAGAGATAACTACGAGCAGTACTTC
>TRBV18|TRBD1|TRBJ1-1|.|16
CASSLVQGVENTEAFF
TGTGCCAGCTCACTAGTACAGGGGGTAGAGAACACTGAAGCTTTCTTT
>TRBV19|TRBD2|TRBJ2-2|.|15
CASSKLGGDTGELFF
TGTGCCAGTAGTAAGCTGGGGGGGGACACCGGGGAGCTGTTTTTT
>TRBV2|TRBD1|TRBJ2-1|.|15
CASSDASRGNNEQFF
TGTGCCAGCAGTGATGCATCCAGGGGGAACAATGAGCAGTTCTTC
>TRBV6-1|.|TRBJ1-1|.|13
CASSEASVTEAFF
TGTGCCAGCAGTGAAGCATCAGTCACTGAAGCTTTCTTT
>TRBV6-5|TRBD1|TRBJ1-2|once|14
CASSLTGVENGYTF
TGTGCCAGCAGCCTTACAGGGGTCGAAAATGGCTACACCTTC
>TRBV18|TRBD2|TRBJ2-5|.|19
CASSPQPSSGTIASGTQYF
TGTGCCAGCTCACCCCAACCCTCATCGGGGACTATTGCCTCGGGGACCCAGTACTTC
>TRBV28|TRBD1|TRBJ1-3|.|18
CASSPNRQGFLSGNTIYF
TGTGCCAGCAGTCCGAATCGACAGGGGTTCCTCTCTGGAAACACCATATATTTT
>TRBV7-9|TRBD2|TRBJ2-1|.|16
CASSSNSGSSYNEQFF
TGTGCCAGCAGCTCAAATAGCGGGAGCTCCTACAATGAGCAGTTCTTC
>TRBV5-6|TRBD1|TRBJ1-6|.|18
CASSLSRGLKSYNSPLHF
TGTGCCAGCAGCTTGTCCAGGGGGCTAAAATCCTATAATTCACCCCTCCACTTT
>TRBV10-1|.|TRBJ2-7|.|16
CASSESDCRRGPEQYF
TGCGCCAGCAGTGAGTCTGACTGCCGGCGAGGTCCCGAGCAGTACTTC
>TRBV28|TRBD2|TRBJ2-6|.|19
CASSPTGLANPSGANVLTF
TGTGCCAGCAGTCCCACGGGACTAGCGAATCCCTCTGGGGCCAACGTCCTGACTTTC
>TRBV29-1|.|TRBJ2-1|.|16
CSVRTMRDNPGNEQFF
TGCAGCGTTAGGACCATGAGGGATAACCCCGGCAATGAGCAGTTCTTC
>TRBV9|.|TRBJ1-2|.|16
CASSVEFPEGRYGYTF
TGTGCCAGCAGCGTAGAGTTCCCCGAGGGAAGGTATGGCTACACCTTC
>TRBV6-6|.|TRBJ1-5|few|12
CASSYVGQPQHF
TGTGCCAGCAGTTACGTCGGGCAGCCCCAGCATTTT
>TRBV19|TRBD2|TRBJ2-3|.|15
CASSTLAGVPDTQYF
TGTGCCAGTAGTACACTAGCGGGGGTACCAGATACGCAGTATTTT
>TRBV18|.|TRBJ1-2|.|14
CASSPDSLGHGYTF
TGTGCCAGCTCACCTGACAGCCTGGGGCATGGCTACACCTTC
>TRBV5-8|.|TRBJ1-1|.|16
CASSLAPWGGMTEAFF
TGTGCCAGCAGCTTAGCTCCATGGGGGGGGATGACTGAAGCTTTCTTT
>TRBV15|TRBD2|TRBJ2-3|.|16
CATSGGGGGVPDTQYF
TGTGCCACCAGCGGAGGAGGCGGGGGGGTTCCAGATACGCAGTATTTT
>TRBV28|.|TRBJ2-4|.|16
CASSLGGAVAKNIQYF
TGTGCCAGCAGTTTAGGTGGGGCCGTCGCCAAAAACATTCAGTACTTC
>TRBV19|TRBD1|TRBJ1-2|.|14
CASSGQSQNYGYTF
TGTGCCAGTTCGGGACAGAGCCAAAACTATGGCTACACCTTC